The 20 T cell receptor beta chains below all came from one sample that was sequenced in a study of T cell responses to AZD1222 COVID-19 vaccine. TCRdb's table, derived via immunoSEQ multiplex PCR, lists solely in-frame clones and lacks some. The sample consists of about 140,000 clones, approximately 88% of them appearing once. The sequences come from peripheral blood, collected on day 0 of AZD1222 vaccination. These receptors all stem from an adult in good health.

The chain links TRBV9 to TRBJ2-2, with 7 bases lining up with TRBD2. This CDR3 is built from 16 residues. CDR1 is SGDLS, CDR2 YYNGEE, per germline. V was pared by 4 bases and J by 4 bases, with 10 bases of the junction left unmatched. The CDR3 nucleotides are TGTGCCAGCAGCCCCTCCCGGGGGGTTATCACCGGGGAGCTGTTTTTT. It encodes CASSPSRGVITGELFF.

This clone was recorded only once. V usage is TRBV9 and J usage is TRBJ1-2, with D unclear. CDR3 size: 15 residues. V was shortened by 2 bases and J by 4 bases, with 15 bases between the two germline ends. The germline CDR1 and CDR2 sequences are SGDLS and YYNGEE. CDR3 in DNA: TGTGCCAGCAGCGTCTCAGCTGGGAGCCCCTATGGCTACACCTTC. Translation: CASSVSAGSPYGYTF.

The genes are TRBV19 and TRBJ2-3; 12 nucleotides agree with TRBD2. The CDR3 spans 16 residues. The germline gives CDR1 LNHDA, CDR2 SQIVND (reference sequence). The V and J ends lost 6 bases and 1 base, in that order; junction bases with no gene match: 5. The CDR3 DNA follows: TGTGCCAGTAGCGCCCTAGCGGGAGGGGGCACAGATACGCAGTATTTT. Its protein is CASSALAGGGTDTQYF.

The chain uses TRBV6-4 and TRBJ2-3, with TRBD1 identical over 9 bases. The CDR3 has 14 residues. The germline gives CDR1 MRHNA, CDR2 SNTAGT. V shed 4 bases and J 4 bases; nucleotides not matched to a gene: 3. In DNA form, the CDR3 reads TGTGCCAGCAGTGTACAGGGGGCCCCAGATACGCAGTATTTT. This encodes CASSVQGAPDTQYF.

In nucleotides, the CDR3 is TGCGCCAGCAGCCAAGACCCCAGGGGCGAGGATGAGCAGTTCTTC. Protein sequence: CASSQDPRGEDEQFF. V usage is TRBV4-1 and J usage is TRBJ2-1, with D perhaps matching TRBD1 (6 bases). Per the germline V gene, CDR1 is MGHRA and CDR2 is YSYEKL. The V end lost 0 bases, the J end lost 8 bases, and 14 bases lay between the germline ends. CDR3 length: 15 residues.

The J gene is TRBJ1-4, the V gene TRBV6-5; 9 bases agree with TRBD1. Per germline, CDR1 MNHEY and CDR2 SVGAGI. J was trimmed by 8 bases and V by 5 bases; bases with no gene match: 6. CDR3 length: 14 amino acids. In DNA form, the CDR3 reads TGTGCCAGCAGTAAGACAGGGGGTAGAGAAAAACTGTTTTTT. Residues: CASSKTGGREKLFF.

This chain uses TRBV4-1 with TRBJ1-1; no clear D gene. The V end was cut by 2 bases, the J end by 1 base, with 17 bases between. This CDR3 spans 17 amino acids. Germline V CDR1 and CDR2: MGHRA, YSYEKL. The DNA for the CDR3 is TGCGCCAGCAGCCAATCCCCGGGCCTAAGACAGAACACTGAAGCTTTCTTT. It yields the protein CASSQSPGLRQNTEAFF.

This sequence joins TRBV6-5 and TRBJ1-2; D unresolved. The CDR3 runs to 14 residues. Deletions cut 2 bases from V and 5 bases from J, with 12 bases between. The germline gives CDR1 MNHEY, CDR2 SVGAGI. CDR3 coding DNA: TGTGCCAGCAGTTACACACGGACCGCTTATGGCTACACCTTC. The encoded protein is CASSYTRTAYGYTF.

The chain is built from TRBV6-4 and TRBJ2-7, with D maybe TRBD2 (7 bases). V was cut by 8 bases and J by 5 bases, with 16 bases left in between. Germline loops: CDR1 MRHNA, CDR2 SNTAGT. The CDR3 sequence is 13 residues long. The CDR3 DNA is TGTGCCAGCGGGGGGGCTAGCGTCCACGAGCAGTACTTC. As protein: CASGGASVHEQYF.

The chain uses TRBV5-6 and TRBJ2-2; D is possibly TRBD1 (5 bases). Trimming pared 2 bases from V and 7 bases from J, leaving 12 bases between. The CDR3 covers 14 residues. CDR1 and CDR2 from the germline V gene are SGHDT and YYEEEE. CDR3 nucleotide sequence: TGTGCCAGCAGCTTTATGCAGGGTATCGGGGAGCTGTTTTTT. Translating it yields CASSFMQGIGELFF.

The V and J genes are TRBV7-8 and TRBJ1-2; D unclear. The V end lost 1 base, the J end lost 3 bases, and 6 bases lay between the germline ends. Looked up from germline, CDR1 is SGHVS and CDR2 is FQNEAQ. This CDR3 comprises 13 residues. CDR3 in DNA: TGTGCCAGCAGCTTAGGAAGCTACTATGGCTACACCTTC. Protein product: CASSLGSYYGYTF.

This clone came up a few times. The chain combines TRBV9 with TRBJ2-1, with no clear D. Germline V CDR1 and CDR2: SGDLS, YYNGEE. Trimming left V 3 bases short and J 0 bases short, with 13 bases between. This CDR3 has 16 amino acids. For the CDR3, the DNA is TGTGCCAGCAGCGCTCAAATGGCAGTCTCCTACAATGAGCAGTTCTTC. It encodes CASSAQMAVSYNEQFF. The whole variable domain, remainder taken from reference TRBV9 and TRBJ2-1, is DSGVTQTPKHLITATGQRVTLRCSPRSGDLSVYWYQQSLDQGLQFLIQYYNGEERAKGNILERFSAQQFPDLHSELNLSSLELGDSALYFCASSAQMAVSYNEQFFGPGTRLTVL.

The gene calls are TRBV28 and TRBJ1-2, with 10 nucleotides matching TRBD1. With V trimmed by 4 bases and J by 2 bases, 13 bases remained unmatched. The CDR3 is made up of 18 amino acids. Germline CDR1 MDHEN, CDR2 SYDVKM. CDR3 in DNA: TGTGCCAGCAGTTCCCCAGGGACAGGGGTTTTATCCAACTATGGCTACACCTTC. Protein: CASSSPGTGVLSNYGYTF.

The chain couples TRBV30 to TRBJ2-5, with a tentative D call TRBD1 (7 bases). Trimming pared 1 base from V and 4 bases from J, leaving 13 bases between. The CDR3 consists of 14 residues. Germline V gene sequence: CDR1 GTSNPN, CDR2 SVGIG (reference sequence). The CDR3 nucleotides read TGTGCCTGGAGTGCCAGGGGGGTGGTAGAGACCCAGTACTTC. Protein product: CAWSARGVVETQYF.

The V and J genes are TRBV19 and TRBJ2-3; 12 bases line up with TRBD1. The germline V gene has CDR1 LNHDA and CDR2 SQIVND (reference sequence). Losses at the gene ends were 7 bases for V and 3 bases for J; bases not matched to a gene: 5. The CDR3 loop spans 15 amino acids. This chain's CDR3 is CASMGDRGRTDTQYF. In DNA form, the CDR3 reads TGTGCCAGTATGGGGGACAGGGGGCGTACAGATACGCAGTATTTT.

J is TRBJ2-4 and V is TRBV4-3; 9 bases agree with TRBD1. This CDR3 is built from 17 residues. The V gene's germline CDR1 is LGHNA and CDR2 YSLEER. After removal of 1 base from V and 4 bases from J, the junction contained 8 bases not matched to a gene. CDR3 amino acids: CASSQAWTGVVKNIQYF. The CDR3 DNA is TGCGCCAGCAGCCAAGCTTGGACAGGGGTCGTGAAAAACATTCAGTACTTC.

The rearrangement uses TRBV7-2 and TRBJ1-1, with TRBD1 matching over 7 bases. CDR3 length: 15 residues. CDR1 and CDR2 from the germline V gene are SGHTA and FQGNSA. The ends lost 5 bases at V and 0 bases at J; junction bases unmatched: 6. The CDR3 DNA is TGTGCCAGCAGCGGATGGACAGGCCTGAACACTGAAGCTTTCTTT. Translated: CASSGWTGLNTEAFF.

This CDR3 is CASSLLISGGYTF. CDR3 DNA: TGTGCCAGCAGCTTATTAATATCCGGCGGCTACACCTTC. This chain uses TRBV7-2 with TRBJ1-2; no firm D call. Germline CDR1 and CDR2: SGHTA and FQGNSA. V lost 2 bases to trimming and J lost 8 bases, with 12 bases between them. The CDR3 sequence is 13 residues long.

A few counts support this clone. CDR3 DNA: TGTGCCAGCAGCACCCACACCCAGGGGCTAGGCGAGCAGTACTTC. Residues: CASSTHTQGLGEQYF. The chain employs TRBV7-6 and TRBJ2-7; D is possibly TRBD1 (6 bases). Germline assignment: CDR1 SGHVS and CDR2 FNYEAQ. This CDR3 is built from 15 residues. With 5 bases removed from V and 6 bases from J, the gap between germline ends came to 20 bases. Full variable domain (remainder filled in from reference TRBV7-6 and TRBJ2-7): GAGVSQSPRYKVTKRGQDVALRCDPISGHVSLYWYRQALGQGPEFLTYFNYEAQQDKSGLPNDRFSAERPEGSISTLTIQRTEQRDSAMYRCASSTHTQGLGEQYFGPGTRLTVT.

This chain uses TRBV25-1 with TRBJ2-5, with unresolved D. This CDR3 spans 13 amino acids. Per the germline V gene, CDR1 is MGHDK and CDR2 is SYGVNS. V gave up 1 base and J gave up 2 bases, with 5 bases separating them. CDR3 sequence: CASSEWAQETQYF. The CDR3 DNA sequence: TGTGCCAGCAGTGAATGGGCGCAAGAGACCCAGTACTTC.